Following are 9 T cell receptor beta chains from one sample sequenced in a study of T cell changes during pregnancy in multiple sclerosis. Measured with immunoSEQ multiplex PCR; TCRdb has only the in-frame clones, and not every one. Among tens of thousands of clones, 92% were seen once, and the ten largest hold 10% to 15%. The starting material was CD8+ T cells from peripheral blood mononuclear cells, obtained in the first trimester of pregnancy. The receptors stem from a female donor with multiple sclerosis, enrolled in a pregnancy study.

This sequence joins TRBV27 and TRBJ2-1, with 9 bases fitting TRBD2. The length of the CDR3 is 13 residues. CDR1 MNHEY and CDR2 SMNVEV come from the germline V gene (reference sequence). With V trimmed by 5 bases and J by 9 bases, 5 bases remained unmatched. CDR3 coding DNA: TGTGCCAGCAGTCCCCTAGCGGGGATTGAGCAGTTCTTC. Translation: CASSPLAGIEQFF.

CDR3 nucleotide sequence: TGTGCCAGCAAGACCACAGGGGGGACTGGCTACGAGCAGTACTTC. Amino acids: CASKTTGGTGYEQYF. The chain links TRBV6-5 to TRBJ2-7; 8 nucleotides line up with TRBD1. CDR1 and CDR2 from the germline V gene are MNHEY and SVGAGI. Trimming took 7 bases from V and 3 from J; bases not matched to a gene: 11. This CDR3 is 15 amino acids long.

The chain carries TRBV6-6 and TRBJ2-1; perhaps TRBD1 as D (6 bases). Germline loops: CDR1 MNHNY, CDR2 SVGAGI (reference sequence). CDR3 length equals 15 residues. Deletions cut 2 bases from V and 3 bases from J, with 11 bases between. CDR3 protein: CASSYGQGIYNEQFF. CDR3 coding DNA: TGTGCCAGCAGTTACGGGCAGGGGATCTACAATGAGCAGTTCTTC.

The J gene is TRBJ2-7, the V gene TRBV18; 7 bases line up with TRBD1. Germline values: CDR1 KGHSH, CDR2 LQKENI. The CDR3 is 16 amino acids. V shed 2 bases and J 2 bases; nucleotides not matched to a gene: 9. The CDR3 loop is CASSPSDRVSAYEQYF. CDR3 DNA sequence: TGTGCCAGCTCACCAAGTGACAGGGTTAGCGCCTACGAGCAGTACTTC. Filled out from reference TRBV18 and TRBJ2-7, the complete variable domain reads NAGVMQNPRHLVRRRGQEARLRCSPMKGHSHVYWYRQLPEEGLKFMVYLQKENIIDESGMPKERFSAEFPKEGPSILRIQQVVRGDSAAYFCASSPSDRVSAYEQYFGPGTRLTVT.

The DNA for the CDR3 is TGTGCCAGCAGTTCCATAGACACAGACTATGGCTACACCTTC. Translation: CASSSIDTDYGYTF. The chain recombines TRBV6-5 with TRBJ1-2; D call uncertain. This CDR3 is built from 14 residues. The germline V gene has CDR1 MNHEY and CDR2 SVGAGI. Trimming pared 4 bases from V and 3 bases from J, leaving 12 bases between.

The chain combines TRBV5-6 with TRBJ1-1; D gene uncertain. The length of the CDR3 is 15 residues. Trimming shortened V by 5 bases and J by 0 bases, and 14 bases separated the two germline ends. Germline CDR1 and CDR2: SGHDT and YYEEEE. The chain's CDR3 is CASSSPVNLNTEAFF. CDR3 DNA: TGTGCCAGCAGTTCTCCGGTCAACTTGAACACTGAAGCTTTCTTT.

V is TRBV25-1 and J is TRBJ2-4; D ambiguous. The CDR3 runs 11 residues. Per the germline V gene, CDR1 is MGHDK and CDR2 is SYGVNS. Trimming removed 3 bases at V and 7 bases at J, with 4 bases between. The CDR3: CASSDQNIQYF. CDR3 DNA: TGTGCCAGCAGTGACCAGAACATTCAGTACTTC.

This chain connects TRBV7-9 to TRBJ2-3; TRBD2 might be the D (6 bases). The CDR3 runs 15 residues. From germline, CDR1 is SEHNR and CDR2 FQNEAQ (reference sequence). The V and J ends lost 5 bases and 3 bases respectively, with 15 bases between them. Written as DNA, the CDR3 is TGTGCCAGCAGCCCCGTACGGGGGTCGACAGATACGCAGTATTTT. Residues: CASSPVRGSTDTQYF.

The gene calls are TRBV7-9 and TRBJ1-2; D remains unclear. This CDR3 has 13 amino acids. Germline assignment: CDR1 SEHNR and CDR2 FQNEAQ (reference sequence). V lost 5 bases and J 4 bases, leaving 11 bases between the germline ends. In DNA form, the CDR3 reads TGTGCCAGCAGCCTTCGGGGAGCCTATGGCTACACCTTC. This sequence encodes CASSLRGAYGYTF.